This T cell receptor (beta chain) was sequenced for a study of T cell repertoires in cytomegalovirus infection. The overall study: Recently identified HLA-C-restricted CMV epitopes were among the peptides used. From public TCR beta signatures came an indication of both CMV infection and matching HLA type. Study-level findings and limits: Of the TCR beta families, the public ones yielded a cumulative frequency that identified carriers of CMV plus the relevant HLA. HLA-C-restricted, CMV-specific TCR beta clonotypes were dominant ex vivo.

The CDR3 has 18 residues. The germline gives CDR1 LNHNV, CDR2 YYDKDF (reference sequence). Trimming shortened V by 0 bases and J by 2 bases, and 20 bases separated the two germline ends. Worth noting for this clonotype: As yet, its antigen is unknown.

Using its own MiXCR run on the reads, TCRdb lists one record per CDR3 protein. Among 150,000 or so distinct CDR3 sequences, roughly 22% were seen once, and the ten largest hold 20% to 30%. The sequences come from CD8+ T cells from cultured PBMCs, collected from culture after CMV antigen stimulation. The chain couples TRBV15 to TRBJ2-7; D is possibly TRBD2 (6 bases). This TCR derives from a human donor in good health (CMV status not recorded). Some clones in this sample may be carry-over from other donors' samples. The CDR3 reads CATSREITVRGPPYEQYF. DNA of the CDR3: TGTGCCACCAGCAGAGAGATCACGGTGCGGGGCCCACCCTACGAGCAGTACTTC.